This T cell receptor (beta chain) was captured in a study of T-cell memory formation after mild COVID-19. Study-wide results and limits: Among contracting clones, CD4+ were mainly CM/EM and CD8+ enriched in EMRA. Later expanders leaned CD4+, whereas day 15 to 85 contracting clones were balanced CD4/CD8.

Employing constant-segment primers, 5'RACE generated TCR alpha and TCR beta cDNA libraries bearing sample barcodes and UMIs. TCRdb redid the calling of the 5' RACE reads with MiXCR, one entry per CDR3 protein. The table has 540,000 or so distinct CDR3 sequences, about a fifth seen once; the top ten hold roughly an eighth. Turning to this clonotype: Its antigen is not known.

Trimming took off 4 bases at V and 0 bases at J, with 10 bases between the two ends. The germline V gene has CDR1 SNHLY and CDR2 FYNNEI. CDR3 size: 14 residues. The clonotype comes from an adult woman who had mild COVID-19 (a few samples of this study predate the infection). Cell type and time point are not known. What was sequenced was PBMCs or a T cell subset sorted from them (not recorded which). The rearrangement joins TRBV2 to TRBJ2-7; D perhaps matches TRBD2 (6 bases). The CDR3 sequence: CASSGGRSSYEQYF. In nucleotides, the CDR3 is TGTGCCAGCAGTGGGGGGAGGAGCTCCTACGAGCAGTACTTC.